This entry features one T cell receptor beta chain sequence. As yet, its antigen is unknown. The protocol was immunoSEQ multiplex PCR, while the TCRdb copy is restricted to in-frame clones and leaves out a portion. The table records about 17,000 clones, around 82% of them present only once. This entry belongs to a study of T cells in localized non-small cell lung cancer. Study-wide points: Turning up in adjacent lung were a median approximately 50 of the top 100 tumor clones. Heterogeneity remains possible, as sequencing covered one tumor region only. Elevated circulating T cell density in blood was associated with longer overall survival. T cell clonality was highest in uninvolved adjacent lung, above tumor.

The material was peripheral blood, obtained before any cancer treatment. This clonotype was sampled from a male donor older than 55 with stage III lung adenocarcinoma.

For the CDR3, the DNA is TGTGCCAGCAGTCCCAGGATCGTCGGTTTGAGGGGGGGAAGAACCGGGGAGCTGTTTTTT. Translation: CASSPRIVGLRGGRTGELFF. The chain is built from TRBV27 and TRBJ2-2; weak D call: TRBD2 (7 bases). CDR1 MNHEY and CDR2 SMNVEV come from the germline V gene (reference sequence). There are 20 residues in the CDR3. Trimming pared 5 bases from V and 5 bases from J, leaving 30 bases between.